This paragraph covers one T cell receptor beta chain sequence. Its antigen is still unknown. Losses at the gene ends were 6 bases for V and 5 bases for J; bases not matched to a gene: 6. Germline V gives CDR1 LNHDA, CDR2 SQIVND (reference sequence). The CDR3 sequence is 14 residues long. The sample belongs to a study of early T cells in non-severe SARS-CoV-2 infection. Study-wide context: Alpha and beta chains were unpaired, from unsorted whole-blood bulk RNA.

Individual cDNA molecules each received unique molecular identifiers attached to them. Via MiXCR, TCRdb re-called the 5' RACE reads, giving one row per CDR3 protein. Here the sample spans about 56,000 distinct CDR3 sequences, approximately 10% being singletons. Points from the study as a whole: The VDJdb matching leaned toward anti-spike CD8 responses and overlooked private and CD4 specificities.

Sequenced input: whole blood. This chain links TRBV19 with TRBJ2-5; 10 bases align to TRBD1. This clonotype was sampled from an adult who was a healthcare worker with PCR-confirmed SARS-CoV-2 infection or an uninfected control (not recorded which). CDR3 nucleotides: TGTGCCAGTAGGATGACAGGGGGCAGTGAGACCCAGTACTTC. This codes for CASRMTGGSETQYF.